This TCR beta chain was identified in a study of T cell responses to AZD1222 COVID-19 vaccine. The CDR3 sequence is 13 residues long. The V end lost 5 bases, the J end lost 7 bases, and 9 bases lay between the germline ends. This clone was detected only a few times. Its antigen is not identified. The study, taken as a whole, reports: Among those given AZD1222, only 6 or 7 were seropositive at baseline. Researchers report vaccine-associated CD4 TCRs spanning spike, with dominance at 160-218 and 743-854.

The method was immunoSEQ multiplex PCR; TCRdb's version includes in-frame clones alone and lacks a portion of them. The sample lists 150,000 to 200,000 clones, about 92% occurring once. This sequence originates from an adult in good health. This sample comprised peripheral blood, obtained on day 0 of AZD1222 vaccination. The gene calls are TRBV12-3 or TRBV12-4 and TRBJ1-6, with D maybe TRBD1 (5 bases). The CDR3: CASSQRQNSPLHF. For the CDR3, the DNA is TGTGCCAGCAGTCAGCGACAGAATTCACCCCTCCACTTT.